This T cell receptor (beta chain) was sequenced for a study of identical twins. TCRdb re-analysed the 5' RACE reads in MiXCR, keeping a single row per CDR3 protein. The table has 600,000 to 700,000 distinct CDR3 sequences, around 20% seen once; the top ten hold 4% to 4.5%. In germline, CDR1 is SGHTA, CDR2 FQGNSA. The V and J ends lost 7 bases and 0 bases respectively, with 17 bases between them. This CDR3 spans 16 amino acids. These data were likewise used in another study, on T cells expressing NK-cell markers.

The chain employs TRBV7-2 and TRBJ2-3; either TRBD1 or TRBD2 may fit D (5 bases each). Source material: PBMCs. This TCR derives from a woman between 18 and 29 years old in good health. CDR3 bases: TGTGCCAGCACCTCAGGGACCCTTACTAGCACAGATACGCAGTATTTT. Amino acid sequence: CASTSGTLTSTDTQYF.